The clone carrying this TCR beta chain appeared many times. At one of its ends the junction is not consistent with the germline gene, which may arise from a read error. The data are from a study of metastatic and nonmetastatic thyroid tumors. The CDR3 consists of 12 residues. The germline CDR1 and CDR2 sequences are MNHNS and SASEGT. None of the patients had undergone any treatment ahead of thyroid surgery. MiXCR reprocessed the PCR reads for TCRdb. The sample shows around 30,000 clones, around 15% of them seen only once. The receptor was isolated from a female donor with papillary thyroid cancer or a benign thyroid nodule (not recorded which). Some clones in this sample may be carry-over from other donors' samples. Sequencing input: blood. The chain carries TRBV6-1 and TRBJ1-2; D possibly corresponds to TRBD1 (6 bases). The CDR3 protein is CASKQGNDGYTF. The CDR3 DNA follows: TGTGCCAGCAAACAGGGTAACGATGGCTACACCTTC.